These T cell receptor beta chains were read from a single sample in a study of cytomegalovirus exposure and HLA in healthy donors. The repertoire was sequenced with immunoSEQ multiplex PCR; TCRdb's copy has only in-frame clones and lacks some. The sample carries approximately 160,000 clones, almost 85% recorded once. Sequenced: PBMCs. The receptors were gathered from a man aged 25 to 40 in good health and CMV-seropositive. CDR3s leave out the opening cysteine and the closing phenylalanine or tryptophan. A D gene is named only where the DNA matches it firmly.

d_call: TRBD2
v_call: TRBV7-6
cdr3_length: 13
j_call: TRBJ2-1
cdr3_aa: ASSLLAGGRNEQF

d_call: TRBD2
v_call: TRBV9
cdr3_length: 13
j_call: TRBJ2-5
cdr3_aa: ASSVGLAESQAQY

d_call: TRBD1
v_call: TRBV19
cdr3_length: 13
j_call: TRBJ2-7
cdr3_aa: ASSSPRDRGDEQY

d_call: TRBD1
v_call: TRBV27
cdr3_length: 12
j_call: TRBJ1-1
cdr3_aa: ASSSDRVNTEAF

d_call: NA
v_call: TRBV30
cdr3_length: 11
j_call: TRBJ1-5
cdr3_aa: AWSVSSNQPQH

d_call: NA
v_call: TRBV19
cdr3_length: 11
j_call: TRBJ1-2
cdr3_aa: ASSRDSGLGYT

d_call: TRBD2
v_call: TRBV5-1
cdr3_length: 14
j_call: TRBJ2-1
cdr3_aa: ASSYRLADGYNEQF

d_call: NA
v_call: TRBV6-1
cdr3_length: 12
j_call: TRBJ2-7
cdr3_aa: ASKGQYSSYEQY

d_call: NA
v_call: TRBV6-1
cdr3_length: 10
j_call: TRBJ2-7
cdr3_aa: ASRTRAYEQY

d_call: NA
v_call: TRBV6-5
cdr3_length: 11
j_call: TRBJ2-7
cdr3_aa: ASSSGHRYEQY

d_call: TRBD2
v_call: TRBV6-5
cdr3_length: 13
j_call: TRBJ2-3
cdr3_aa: ASSYNGGITDTQY

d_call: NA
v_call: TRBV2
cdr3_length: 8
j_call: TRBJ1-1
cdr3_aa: ASRESFSF

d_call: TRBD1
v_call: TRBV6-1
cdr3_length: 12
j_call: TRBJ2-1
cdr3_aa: AGQGTSSYNEQF

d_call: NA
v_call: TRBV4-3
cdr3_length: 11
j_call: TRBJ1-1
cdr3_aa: ASSQEPKTVAF

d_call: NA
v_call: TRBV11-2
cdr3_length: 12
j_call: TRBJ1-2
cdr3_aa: ASSLEVPLYGYT

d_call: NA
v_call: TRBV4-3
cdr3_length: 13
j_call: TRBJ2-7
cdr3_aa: ASSQDQGGSYEQY

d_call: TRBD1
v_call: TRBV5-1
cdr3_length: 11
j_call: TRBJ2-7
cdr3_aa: ASSGGQIYEQY

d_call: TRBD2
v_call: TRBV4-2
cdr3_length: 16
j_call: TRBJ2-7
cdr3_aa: ASSQDPKTSGSRGEQY

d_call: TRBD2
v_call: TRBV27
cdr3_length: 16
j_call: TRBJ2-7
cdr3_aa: ASSISPGLAGVRYEQY

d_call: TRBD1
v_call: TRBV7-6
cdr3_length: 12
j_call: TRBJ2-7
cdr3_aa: ASSPGQGAYEQY

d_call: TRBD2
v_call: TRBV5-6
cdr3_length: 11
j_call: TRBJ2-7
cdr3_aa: ASSFSGNYEQY

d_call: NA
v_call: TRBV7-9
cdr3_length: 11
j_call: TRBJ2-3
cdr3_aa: ASSYDSTDTQY

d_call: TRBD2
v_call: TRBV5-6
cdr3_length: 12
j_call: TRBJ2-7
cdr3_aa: ASNREDSHYEQY

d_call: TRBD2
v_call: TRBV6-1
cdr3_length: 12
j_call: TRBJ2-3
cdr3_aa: ASSVAGDADTQY

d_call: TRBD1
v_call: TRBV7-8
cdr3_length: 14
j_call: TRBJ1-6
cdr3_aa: ASSLRRTGDNSPLH

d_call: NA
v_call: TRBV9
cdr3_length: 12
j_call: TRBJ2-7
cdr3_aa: ASSETQGPYEQY

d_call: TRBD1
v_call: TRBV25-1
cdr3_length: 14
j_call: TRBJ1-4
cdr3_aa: ASSHRGGTGGEKLF

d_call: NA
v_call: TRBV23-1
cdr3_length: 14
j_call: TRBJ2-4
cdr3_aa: ASSLRKIRGKNIQY

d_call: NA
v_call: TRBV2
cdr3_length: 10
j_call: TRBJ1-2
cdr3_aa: ASTQRVDGYT

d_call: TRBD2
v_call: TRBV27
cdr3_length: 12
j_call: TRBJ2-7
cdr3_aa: ASSWTSVKLEQY

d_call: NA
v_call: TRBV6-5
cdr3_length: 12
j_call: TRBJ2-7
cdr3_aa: ASSQSRGGYEQY

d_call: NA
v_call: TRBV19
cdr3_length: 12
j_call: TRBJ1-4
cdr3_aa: ASSLKARQEKLF

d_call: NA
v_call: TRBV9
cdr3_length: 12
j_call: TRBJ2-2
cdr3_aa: ASSHHPGTGELF

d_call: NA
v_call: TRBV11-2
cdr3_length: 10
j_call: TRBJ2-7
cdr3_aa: ASSLSTYEQY

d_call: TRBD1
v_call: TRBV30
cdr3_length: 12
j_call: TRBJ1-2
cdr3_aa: AWRTGLFQDGYT

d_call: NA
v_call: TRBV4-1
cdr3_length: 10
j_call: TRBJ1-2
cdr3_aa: ASSQAGGGYT

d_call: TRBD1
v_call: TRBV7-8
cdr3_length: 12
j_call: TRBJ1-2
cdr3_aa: ASSLRTGDYGYT

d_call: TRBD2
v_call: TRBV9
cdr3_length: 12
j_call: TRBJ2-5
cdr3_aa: ASSVDPSGPTQY

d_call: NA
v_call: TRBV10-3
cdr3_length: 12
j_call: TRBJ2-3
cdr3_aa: AITEGLGAKTQY

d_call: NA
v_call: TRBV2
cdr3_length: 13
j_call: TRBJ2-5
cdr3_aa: ASSGDTPAGETQY

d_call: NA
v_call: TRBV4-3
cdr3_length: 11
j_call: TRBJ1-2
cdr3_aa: ASSAGRLVGYT

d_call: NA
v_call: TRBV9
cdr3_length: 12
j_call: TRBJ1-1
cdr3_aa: ASSSQDTNTEAF

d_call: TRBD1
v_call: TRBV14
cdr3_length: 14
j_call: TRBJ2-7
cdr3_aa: ASSQDWRTGVYEQY

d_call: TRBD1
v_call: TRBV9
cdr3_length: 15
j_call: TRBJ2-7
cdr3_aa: ASSVGESGQGVYEQY

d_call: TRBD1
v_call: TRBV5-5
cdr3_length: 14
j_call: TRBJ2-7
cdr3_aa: ASSHPPGQGSYEQY

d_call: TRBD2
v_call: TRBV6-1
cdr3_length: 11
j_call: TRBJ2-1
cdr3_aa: ASSELSGAEQF

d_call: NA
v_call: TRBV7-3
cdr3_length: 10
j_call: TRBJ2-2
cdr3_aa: ASSFRNGELF

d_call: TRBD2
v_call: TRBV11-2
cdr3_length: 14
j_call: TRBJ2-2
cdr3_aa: ASSLGAGGRTGELF

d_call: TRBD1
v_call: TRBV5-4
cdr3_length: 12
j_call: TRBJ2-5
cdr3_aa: ASSSTGGGETQY

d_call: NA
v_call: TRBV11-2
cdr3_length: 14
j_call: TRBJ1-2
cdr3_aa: ASSLDQPSYHYGYT

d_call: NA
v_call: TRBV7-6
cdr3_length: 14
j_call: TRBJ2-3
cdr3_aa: ASSSFAGSGRDTQY

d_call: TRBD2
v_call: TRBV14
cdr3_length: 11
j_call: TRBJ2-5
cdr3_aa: ASLRGLVETQY

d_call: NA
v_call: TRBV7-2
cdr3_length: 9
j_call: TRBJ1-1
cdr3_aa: ASSPRTEAF

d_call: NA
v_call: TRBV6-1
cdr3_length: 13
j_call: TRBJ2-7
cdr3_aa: ASSELMVSAGEQY

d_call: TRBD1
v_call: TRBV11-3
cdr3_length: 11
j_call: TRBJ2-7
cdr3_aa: ASSLTGTYEQY

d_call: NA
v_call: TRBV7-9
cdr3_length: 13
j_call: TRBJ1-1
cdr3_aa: ASSYQTGLNTEAF

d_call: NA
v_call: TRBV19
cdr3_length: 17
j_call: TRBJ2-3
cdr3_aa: ASSPRDSGILVGTDTQY

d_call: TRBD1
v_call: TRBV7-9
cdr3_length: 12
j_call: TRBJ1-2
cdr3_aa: ASSILTGNYGYT

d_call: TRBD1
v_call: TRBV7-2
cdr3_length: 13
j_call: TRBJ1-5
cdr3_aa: ASSRTGGGNQPQH